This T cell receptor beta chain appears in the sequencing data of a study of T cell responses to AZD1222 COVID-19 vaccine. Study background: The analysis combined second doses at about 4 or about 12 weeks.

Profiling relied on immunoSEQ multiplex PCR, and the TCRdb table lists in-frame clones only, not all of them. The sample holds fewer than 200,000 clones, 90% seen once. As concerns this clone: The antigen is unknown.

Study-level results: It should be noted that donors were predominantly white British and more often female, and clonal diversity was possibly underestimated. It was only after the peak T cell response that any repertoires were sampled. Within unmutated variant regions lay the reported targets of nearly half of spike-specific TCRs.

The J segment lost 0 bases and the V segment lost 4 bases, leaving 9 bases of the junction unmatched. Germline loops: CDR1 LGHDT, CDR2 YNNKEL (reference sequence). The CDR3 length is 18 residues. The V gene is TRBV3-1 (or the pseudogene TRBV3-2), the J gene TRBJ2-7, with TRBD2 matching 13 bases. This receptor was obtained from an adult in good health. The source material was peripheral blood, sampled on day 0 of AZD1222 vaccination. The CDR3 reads CASSRSGTSGTSSYEQYF. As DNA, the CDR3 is TGTGCCAGCAGCCGATCCGGGACTAGCGGGACCAGCTCCTACGAGCAGTACTTC.